The 8 T cell receptor beta chains below come from one sample, sequenced in a study of blood T cell repertoires in COVID-19 (dated by TCRdb to the early 2020s). Library construction relied on the immunoSEQ multiplex PCR assay. Drawn from immuneACCESS, this table holds only the in-frame rearrangements with V and J called that TCRdb kept. Clones are partly lost; checked studies trace under half to an unresolved V gene and leave the rest unexplained. The sample table contains some 240,000 clones; only one count was recorded for roughly 84% of them. The top ten hold 5% to 7.5% of the sample. The sequenced material came from PBMCs or T cells enriched from blood (not recorded which). These TCRs come from a woman aged 50 to 60 who had been exposed to COVID-19.

V gene TRBV5-4 combines with J gene TRBJ2-5, with 8 bases that match TRBD2. The trim removed 0 bases at V and 4 bases at J, leaving 5 bases unmatched. This CDR3 is 15 amino acids long. Germline loops: CDR1 SGHNT, CDR2 YYREEE (reference sequence). The CDR3 sequence: CASSLGRGGRETQYF. DNA for the CDR3: TGTGCCAGCAGCTTGGGACGGGGGGGCCGAGAGACCCAGTACTTC.

The chain joins TRBV2 to TRBJ1-1, with D tentatively TRBD1 (5 bases). Per germline, CDR1 SNHLY and CDR2 FYNNEI. CDR3 length: 11 amino acids. The V end lost 8 bases, the J end lost 5 bases, and 9 bases lay between the germline ends. CDR3: CASAGETEAFF. DNA of the CDR3: TGTGCCAGCGCGGGGGAAACTGAAGCTTTCTTT.

V is TRBV5-5 and J is TRBJ1-6, with TRBD1 identical over 8 bases. After removal of 3 bases from V and 7 bases from J, the junction contained 3 bases not matched to a gene. CDR1 SGHKS and CDR2 YYEKEE come from the germline V gene (reference sequence). The CDR3 is 14 residues long. The CDR3 sequence: CASSWGQVNSPLHF. Written as DNA, the CDR3 is TGTGCCAGCAGCTGGGGACAGGTGAATTCACCCCTCCACTTT.

This chain joins TRBV6-5 and TRBJ1-5; D gene unclear. The V end was cut by 0 bases, the J end by 5 bases, with 8 bases between. This CDR3 comprises 14 residues. Per the germline V gene, CDR1 is MNHEY and CDR2 is SVGAGI. In DNA form, the CDR3 reads TGTGCCAGCAGTTACTCTTGGAGGGATCAGCCCCAGCATTTT. The encoded protein is CASSYSWRDQPQHF.

The gene calls are TRBV9 and TRBJ1-6; D possibly corresponds to TRBD1 (5 bases). The CDR3 runs to 14 residues. V lost 1 base and J 7 bases, leaving 9 bases between the germline ends. Germline V lookup: CDR1 SGDLS, CDR2 YYNGEE. The CDR3 region is CASSVSQGNSPLHF. The CDR3 DNA sequence: TGTGCCAGCAGCGTATCCCAGGGCAATTCACCCCTCCACTTT.

This CDR3 is CASTRDRGSAEAFF. CDR3 DNA sequence: TGTGCCAGCACGCGTGACAGGGGAAGTGCTGAAGCTTTCTTT. The chain joins TRBV3-1 (or the pseudogene TRBV3-2) to TRBJ1-1; TRBD1 agrees at 8 bases. The CDR3 contains 14 residues. V lost 7 bases and J lost 6; bases outside the gene matches: 10. Germline CDR1 reads LGHDT; CDR2 reads YNNKEL (reference sequence).

This chain joins TRBV3-1 (or the pseudogene TRBV3-2) and TRBJ2-7, with 7 bases aligning to TRBD1. Germline loops: CDR1 LGHDT, CDR2 YNNKEL (reference sequence). The V and J ends lost 4 bases and 6 bases, in that order; junction bases with no gene match: 9. CDR3 length: 14 residues. This CDR3 is CASSRLQGKGEQYF. The CDR3 nucleotides are TGTGCCAGCAGCCGACTACAGGGGAAGGGCGAGCAGTACTTC.

The rearrangement uses TRBV18 and TRBJ1-2, with TRBD1 identical over 7 bases. V was clipped by 2 bases and J by 7 bases; unmatched bases: 13. The CDR3 length is 16 residues. Germline V gene lookup returns CDR1 KGHSH and CDR2 LQKENI. CDR3 sequence: CASSPGPSTGAGGYTF. The CDR3 coding sequence is TGTGCCAGCTCACCAGGTCCTTCCACAGGGGCCGGTGGCTACACCTTC.